This paragraph reports one TCR beta chain. The antigen remains undetermined. This sample stems from a study of cytomegalovirus exposure and HLA in healthy donors. TCRdb's table, derived via immunoSEQ multiplex PCR, lists solely in-frame clones and lacks some. The sample consists of about 98,000 clones, roughly 90% of them appearing once. Donors came from a validation cohort of about 110 subjects, distinct from the first 666-subject cohort. Study observations and caveats: Subsequent analysis showed first-cohort TCR clusters tending to co-occur in 120 validation repertoires. Cytomegalovirus association was assigned to around 150 TCR beta chains.

The source is a man aged 18 to 30 in good health and CMV-seropositive. Sequencing was carried out using PBMCs.

The CDR3 nucleotides are TGTGCCAGCAGCTTAGGAGTCAATCAGCCCCAGCATTTT. It yields the protein CASSLGVNQPQHF. The chain combines TRBV7-2 with TRBJ1-5, with D uncertain. The CDR3 has 13 residues. From germline, CDR1 is SGHTA and CDR2 FQGNSA. V was clipped by 1 base and J by 3 bases, with 4 bases between them.